This TCR beta chain was recorded in a study of blood T cell repertoires in COVID-19. On the study more broadly: Some COVID-19 samples were acute and others convalescent; all came from the United States, Italy and Spain. T cells, B-cell-depleted T cells, or PBMCs supplied cDNA or gDNA.

This clone appeared a single time. The CDR3 is made up of 13 amino acids. V gave up 1 base and J gave up 8 bases, with 11 bases separating them. Germline V gene lookup returns CDR1 MDHEN and CDR2 SYDVKM. Per the original methods: From reference gene primer amplification, estimates of nucleated cell counts were derived. Some clones are missing from TCRdb's copy, which holds only in-frame ones; the method was immunoSEQ multiplex PCR. That table gives V, J and clone size, and the DNA gave D and trimming. Of some 100,000 clones listed, approximately 89% are singletons. This sequence joins TRBV28 and TRBJ1-2; the D is unclear. This TCR came from a woman aged 25 to 39 with acute or convalescent COVID-19. Specimen: peripheral blood. The CDR3 DNA reads TGTGCCAGCAGTTTATTAGGAGTTACCGGCTACACCTTC. Protein product: CASSLLGVTGYTF.